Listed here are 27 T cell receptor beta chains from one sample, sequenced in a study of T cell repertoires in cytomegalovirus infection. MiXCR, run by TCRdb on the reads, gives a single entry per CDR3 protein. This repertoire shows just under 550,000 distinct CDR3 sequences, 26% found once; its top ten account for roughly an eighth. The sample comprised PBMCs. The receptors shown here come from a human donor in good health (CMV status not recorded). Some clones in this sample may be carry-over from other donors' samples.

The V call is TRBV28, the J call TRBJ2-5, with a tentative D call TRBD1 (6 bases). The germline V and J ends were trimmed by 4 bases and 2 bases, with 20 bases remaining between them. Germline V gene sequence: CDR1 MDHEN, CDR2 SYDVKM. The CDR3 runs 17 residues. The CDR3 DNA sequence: TGTGCCAGCAGTTCTTTCAGGGGCATGGGTTTACAAGAGACCCAGTACTTC. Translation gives CASSSFRGMGLQETQYF.

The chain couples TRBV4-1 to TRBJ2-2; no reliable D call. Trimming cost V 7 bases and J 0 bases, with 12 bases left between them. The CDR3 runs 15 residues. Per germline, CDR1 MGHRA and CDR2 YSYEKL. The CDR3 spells CASTPVQSNTGELFF. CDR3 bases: TGCGCCAGCACCCCGGTTCAATCGAACACCGGGGAGCTGTTTTTT.

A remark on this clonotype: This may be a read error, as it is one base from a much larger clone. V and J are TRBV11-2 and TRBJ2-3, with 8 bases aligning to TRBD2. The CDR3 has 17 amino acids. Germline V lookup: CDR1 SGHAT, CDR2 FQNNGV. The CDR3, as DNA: TGTGCCAGCAGCTCTCCGCGACCAGCGGGAGCGTCAGATACGCAGTGTTTT. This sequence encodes CASSSPRPAGASDTQCF.

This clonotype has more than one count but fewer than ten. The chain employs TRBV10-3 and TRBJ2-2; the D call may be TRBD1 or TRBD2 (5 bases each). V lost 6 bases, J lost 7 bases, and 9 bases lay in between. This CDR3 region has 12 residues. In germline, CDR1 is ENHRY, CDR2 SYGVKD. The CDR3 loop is CAIRGPGGELFF. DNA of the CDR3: TGTGCCATCAGGGGACCAGGCGGGGAGCTGTTTTTT.

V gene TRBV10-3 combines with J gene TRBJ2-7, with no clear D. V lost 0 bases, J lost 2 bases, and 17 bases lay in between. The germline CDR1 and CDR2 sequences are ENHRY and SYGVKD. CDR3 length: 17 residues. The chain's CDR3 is CAISESIQITKAYEQYF. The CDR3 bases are TGTGCCATCAGTGAGTCGATTCAAATTACTAAGGCCTACGAGCAGTACTTC.

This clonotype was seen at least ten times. CDR3 DNA: TGTGCCAGCAGCTTAAGCTTGCGCGGGAGGTTCGCTGAGCAGTTCTTC. Its protein is CASSLSLRGRFAEQFF. The chain recombines TRBV7-2 with TRBJ2-1, with 8 nucleotides matching TRBD2. J gave up 9 bases and V 2 bases, and 12 bases lay outside the gene matches. Germline V CDR1 and CDR2: SGHTA, FQGNSA. This CDR3 is 16 amino acids long.

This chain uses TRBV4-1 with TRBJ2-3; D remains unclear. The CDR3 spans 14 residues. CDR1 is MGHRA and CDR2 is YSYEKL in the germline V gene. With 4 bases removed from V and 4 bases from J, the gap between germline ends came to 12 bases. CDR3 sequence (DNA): TGCGCCAGCAGCCCGGAAGAGGTCTCAGATACGCAGTATTTT. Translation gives CASSPEEVSDTQYF.

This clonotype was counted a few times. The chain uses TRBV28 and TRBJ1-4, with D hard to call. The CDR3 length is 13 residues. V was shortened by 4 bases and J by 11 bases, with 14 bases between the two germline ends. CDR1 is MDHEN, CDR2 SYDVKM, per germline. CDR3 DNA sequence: TGTGCCAGCAGTTCCTCCGTCCGCTGGAAACTGTTTTTT. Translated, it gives CASSSSVRWKLFF.

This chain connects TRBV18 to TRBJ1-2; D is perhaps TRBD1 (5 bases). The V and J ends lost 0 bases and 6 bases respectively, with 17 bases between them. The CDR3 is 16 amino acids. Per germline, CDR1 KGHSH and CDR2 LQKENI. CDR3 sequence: CASSPPFGGMVDGYTF. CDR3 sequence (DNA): TGTGCCAGCTCACCACCGTTCGGGGGGATGGTGGATGGCTACACCTTC. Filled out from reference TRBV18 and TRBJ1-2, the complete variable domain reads NAGVMQNPRHLVRRRGQEARLRCSPMKGHSHVYWYRQLPEEGLKFMVYLQKENIIDESGMPKERFSAEFPKEGPSILRIQQVVRGDSAAYFCASSPPFGGMVDGYTFGSGTRLTVV.

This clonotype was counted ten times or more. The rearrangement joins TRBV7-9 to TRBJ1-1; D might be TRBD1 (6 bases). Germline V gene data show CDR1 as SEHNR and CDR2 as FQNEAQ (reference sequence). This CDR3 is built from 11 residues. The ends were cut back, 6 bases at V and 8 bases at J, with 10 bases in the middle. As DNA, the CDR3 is TGTGCCAGCAGGGGACACCTAGAAGCTTTCTTT. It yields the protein CASRGHLEAFF.

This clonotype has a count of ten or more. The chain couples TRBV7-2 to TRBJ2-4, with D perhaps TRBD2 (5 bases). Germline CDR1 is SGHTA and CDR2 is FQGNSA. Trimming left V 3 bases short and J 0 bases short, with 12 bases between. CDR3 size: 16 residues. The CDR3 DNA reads TGTGCCAGCAGCTTTCAGGTCGGGATAGCCAAAAACATTCAGTACTTC. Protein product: CASSFQVGIAKNIQYF.

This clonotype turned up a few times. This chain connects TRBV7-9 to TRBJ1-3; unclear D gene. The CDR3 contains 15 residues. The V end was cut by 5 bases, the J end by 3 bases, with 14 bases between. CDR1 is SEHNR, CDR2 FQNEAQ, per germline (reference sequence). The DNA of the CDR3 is TGTGCCAGCAGCCTTGACATCTCCAGTGGAAACACCATATATTTT. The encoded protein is CASSLDISSGNTIYF.

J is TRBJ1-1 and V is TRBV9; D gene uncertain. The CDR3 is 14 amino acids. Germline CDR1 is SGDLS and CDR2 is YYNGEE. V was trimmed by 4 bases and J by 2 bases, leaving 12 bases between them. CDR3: CASSPQMGNTEAFF. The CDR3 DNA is TGTGCCAGCAGCCCTCAAATGGGAAACACTGAAGCTTTCTTT.

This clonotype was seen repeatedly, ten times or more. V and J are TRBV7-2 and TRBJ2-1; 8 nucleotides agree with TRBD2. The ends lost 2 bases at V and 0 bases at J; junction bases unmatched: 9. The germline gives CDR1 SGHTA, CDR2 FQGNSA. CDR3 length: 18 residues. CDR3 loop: CASSLKRLARTSYNEQFF. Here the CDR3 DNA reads TGTGCCAGCAGCTTAAAACGACTAGCGAGAACCTCCTACAATGAGCAGTTCTTC. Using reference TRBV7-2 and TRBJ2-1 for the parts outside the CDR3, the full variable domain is GAGVSQSPSNKVTEKGKDVELRCDPISGHTALYWYRQSLGQGLEFLIYFQGNSAPDKSGLPSDRFSAERTGGSVSTLTIQRTQQEDSAVYLCASSLKRLARTSYNEQFFGPGTRLTVL.

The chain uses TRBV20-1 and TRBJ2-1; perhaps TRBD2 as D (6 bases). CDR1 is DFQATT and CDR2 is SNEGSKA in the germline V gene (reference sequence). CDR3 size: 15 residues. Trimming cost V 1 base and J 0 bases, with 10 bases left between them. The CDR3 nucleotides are TGCAGTGCTAGAGTCGGGGGAGGCTCCTACAATGAGCAGTTCTTC. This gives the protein CSARVGGGSYNEQFF.

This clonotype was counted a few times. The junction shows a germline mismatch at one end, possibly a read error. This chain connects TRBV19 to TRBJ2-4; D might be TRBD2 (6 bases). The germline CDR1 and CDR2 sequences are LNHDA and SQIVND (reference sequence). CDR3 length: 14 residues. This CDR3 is CASNMEGPLNSQYF. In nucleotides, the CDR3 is TGTGCCAGTAACATGGAGGGCCCTCTCAACAGTCAGTACTTC. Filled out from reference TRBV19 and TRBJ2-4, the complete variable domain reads DGGITQSPKYLFRKEGQNVTLSCEQNLNHDAMYWYRQDPGQGLRLIYYSQIVNDFQKGDIAEGYSVSREKKESFPLTVTSAQKNPTAFYLCASNMEGPLNSQYFGAGTRLSVL.

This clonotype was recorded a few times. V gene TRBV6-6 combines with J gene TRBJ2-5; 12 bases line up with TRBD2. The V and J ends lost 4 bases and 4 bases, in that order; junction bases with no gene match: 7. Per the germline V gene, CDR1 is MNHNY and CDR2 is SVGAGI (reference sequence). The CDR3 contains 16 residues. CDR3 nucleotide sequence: TGTGCCAGCAGTTCACAACTAGCGGGGGGCAGAGAGACCCAGTACTTC. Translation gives CASSSQLAGGRETQYF.

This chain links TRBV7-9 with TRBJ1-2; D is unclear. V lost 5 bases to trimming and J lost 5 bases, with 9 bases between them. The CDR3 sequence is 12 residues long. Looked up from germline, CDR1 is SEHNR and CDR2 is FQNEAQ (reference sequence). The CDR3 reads CASSRGRYGYTF. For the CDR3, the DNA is TGTGCCAGCAGCCGCGGACGATATGGCTACACCTTC.

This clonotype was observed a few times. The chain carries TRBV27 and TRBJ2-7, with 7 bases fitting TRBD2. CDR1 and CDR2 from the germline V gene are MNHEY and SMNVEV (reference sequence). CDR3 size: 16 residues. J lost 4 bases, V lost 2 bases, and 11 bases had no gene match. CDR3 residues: CASSLRSRTSWYEQYF. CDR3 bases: TGTGCCAGCAGTTTACGAAGCCGGACTAGTTGGTACGAGCAGTACTTC.

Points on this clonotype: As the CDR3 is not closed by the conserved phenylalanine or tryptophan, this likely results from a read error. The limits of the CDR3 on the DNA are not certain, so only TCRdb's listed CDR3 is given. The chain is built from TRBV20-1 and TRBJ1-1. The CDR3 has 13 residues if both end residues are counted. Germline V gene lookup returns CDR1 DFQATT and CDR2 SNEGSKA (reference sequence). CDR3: CSARDQETGRDYM.

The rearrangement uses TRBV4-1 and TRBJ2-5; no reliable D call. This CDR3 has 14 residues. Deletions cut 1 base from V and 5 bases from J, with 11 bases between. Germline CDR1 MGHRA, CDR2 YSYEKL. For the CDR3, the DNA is TGCGCCAGCAGCCAAGTAGTACCATGGGAGACCCAGTACTTC. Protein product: CASSQVVPWETQYF.

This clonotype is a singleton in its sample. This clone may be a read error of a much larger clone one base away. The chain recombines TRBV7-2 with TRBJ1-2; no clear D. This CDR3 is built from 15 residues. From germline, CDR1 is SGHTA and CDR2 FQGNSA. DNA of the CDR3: TGTGCCAGCAGCTTAGTCTCATTCCAATTCTATGGCCACACCTTC. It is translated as CASSLVSFQFYGHTF.

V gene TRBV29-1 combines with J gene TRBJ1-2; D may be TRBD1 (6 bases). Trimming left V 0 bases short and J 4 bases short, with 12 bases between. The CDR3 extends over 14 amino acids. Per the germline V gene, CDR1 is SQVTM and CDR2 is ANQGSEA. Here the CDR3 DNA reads TGCAGCGTTGAAGAATCGGGACACCTCTATGGCTACACCTTC. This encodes CSVEESGHLYGYTF.

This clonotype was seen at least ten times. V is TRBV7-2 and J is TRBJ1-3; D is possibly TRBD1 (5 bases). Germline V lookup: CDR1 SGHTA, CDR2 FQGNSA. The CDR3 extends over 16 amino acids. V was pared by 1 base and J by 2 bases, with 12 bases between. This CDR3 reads CASSLGLGETGNTIYF. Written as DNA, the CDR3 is TGTGCCAGCAGCTTAGGCTTAGGGGAAACTGGAAACACCATATATTTT.

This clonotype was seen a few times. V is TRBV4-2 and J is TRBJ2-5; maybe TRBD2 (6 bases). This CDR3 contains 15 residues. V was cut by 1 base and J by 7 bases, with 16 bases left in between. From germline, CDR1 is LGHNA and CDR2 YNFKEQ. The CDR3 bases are TGTGCCAGCAGCCAAGTAGTTCTAGCGTGGGGGACCCAGTACTTC. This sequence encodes CASSQVVLAWGTQYF.

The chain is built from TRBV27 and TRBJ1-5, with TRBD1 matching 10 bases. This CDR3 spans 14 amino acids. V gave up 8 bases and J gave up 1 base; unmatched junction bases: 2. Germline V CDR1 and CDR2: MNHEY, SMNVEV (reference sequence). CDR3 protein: CASGTGVSNQPQHF. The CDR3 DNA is TGTGCCAGCGGGACAGGGGTCAGCAATCAGCCCCAGCATTTT.

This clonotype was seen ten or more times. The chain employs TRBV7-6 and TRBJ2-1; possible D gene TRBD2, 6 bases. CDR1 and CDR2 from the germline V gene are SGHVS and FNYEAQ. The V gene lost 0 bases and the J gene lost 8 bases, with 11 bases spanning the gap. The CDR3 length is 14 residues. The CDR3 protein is CASSLAGGGDEQFF. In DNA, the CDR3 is TGTGCCAGCAGCTTAGCGGGAGGCGGCGATGAGCAGTTCTTC.